The rows below give T cell receptor beta chains drawn from one sample of a study of T and B cells in COVID-19 patients. TCRdb re-called the multiplex PCR reads through MiXCR, storing one row per CDR3 protein. The table shows approximately 17,000 distinct CDR3 sequences, with 25% to 35% occurring only once. The sample consisted of blood. All receptors derive from a human donor who had recovered from COVID-19. Each CDR3 is given with its conserved first and last residue. Fields, in order: D gene, clone size, V gene, J gene, CDR3 protein, CDR3 DNA. A D gene is named only where the DNA matches it firmly. Expanded clones get a size class; other rows say once, few or many, or leave the size out.

D gene: TRBD2
clone size: medium-sized
V gene: TRBV6-2/TRBV6-3
J gene: TRBJ2-3
CDR3 protein: CASNLAGGRSTDTQYF
CDR3 DNA: TGTGCCAGCAATTTAGCGGGGGGACGTAGCACAGATACGCAGTATTTT

D gene: NA
clone size: few
V gene: TRBV13
J gene: TRBJ1-1
CDR3 protein: CASSLGETVTEAFF
CDR3 DNA: TGTGCCAGCAGCTTAGGGGAAACTGTCACTGAAGCTTTCTTT

D gene: TRBD1
clone size: few
V gene: TRBV20-1
J gene: TRBJ2-3
CDR3 protein: CSASDRGWTDTQYF
CDR3 DNA: TGCAGTGCTAGTGACAGGGGGTGGACAGATACGCAGTATTTT

D gene: NA
clone size: NA
V gene: TRBV27
J gene: TRBJ2-7
CDR3 protein: CASSVSSYEQYF
CDR3 DNA: TGTGCCAGCAGTGTGAGCTCCTACGAGCAGTACTTC

D gene: NA
clone size: medium-sized
V gene: TRBV19
J gene: TRBJ1-4
CDR3 protein: CASSIWGASNEKLFF
CDR3 DNA: TGTGCCAGTAGTATTTGGGGGGCGTCTAATGAAAAACTGTTTTTT

D gene: NA
clone size: NA
V gene: TRBV6-5
J gene: TRBJ2-4
CDR3 protein: CASSNIGGQSKNIQYF
CDR3 DNA: TGTGCCAGCAGCAACATCGGGGGGCAATCCAAAAACATTCAGTACTTC

D gene: NA
clone size: NA
V gene: TRBV6-2/TRBV6-3
J gene: TRBJ1-4
CDR3 protein: CASSLDGPPAANEKLFF
CDR3 DNA: TGTGCCAGCAGCCTCGACGGACCACCCGCGGCTAATGAAAAACTGTTTTTT

D gene: NA
clone size: NA
V gene: TRBV5-1
J gene: TRBJ1-3
CDR3 protein: CASSVGRRGGARGNTIYF
CDR3 DNA: TGCGCCAGCAGCGTAGGTAGGAGGGGGGGCGCGCGTGGAAACACCATATATTTT

D gene: TRBD1
clone size: NA
V gene: TRBV5-1
J gene: TRBJ1-5
CDR3 protein: CASRRDREEQPQHF
CDR3 DNA: TGCGCCAGCAGGAGAGACAGGGAGGAACAGCCCCAGCATTTT

D gene: NA
clone size: medium-sized
V gene: TRBV29-1
J gene: TRBJ2-5
CDR3 protein: CSVEDRTIRQETQYF
CDR3 DNA: TGCAGCGTTGAGGACAGAACAATAAGACAAGAGACCCAGTACTTC

D gene: TRBD2
clone size: many
V gene: TRBV6-6
J gene: TRBJ2-7
CDR3 protein: CASSSPGLADYEQYF
CDR3 DNA: TGTGCCAGCAGTTCACCGGGACTAGCGGATTACGAGCAGTACTTC

D gene: NA
clone size: many
V gene: TRBV19
J gene: TRBJ1-1
CDR3 protein: CASSIGGGGNTEAFF
CDR3 DNA: TGTGCCAGTAGTATTGGCGGGGGAGGGAACACTGAAGCTTTCTTT

D gene: TRBD1
clone size: NA
V gene: TRBV28
J gene: TRBJ2-7
CDR3 protein: CASSTPGTGLYEQYF
CDR3 DNA: TGTGCCAGCAGTACGCCCGGGACAGGGCTCTACGAGCAGTACTTC

D gene: NA
clone size: NA
V gene: TRBV7-2
J gene: TRBJ1-6
CDR3 protein: CASSPWEGNTLHF
CDR3 DNA: TGTGCCAGCAGTCCCTGGGAGGGAAACACCCTCCACTTT

D gene: NA
clone size: many
V gene: TRBV10-3
J gene: TRBJ2-7
CDR3 protein: CAISETGQPYEQYF
CDR3 DNA: TGTGCCATCAGTGAGACCGGACAGCCCTACGAGCAGTACTTC

D gene: TRBD2
clone size: few
V gene: TRBV20-1
J gene: TRBJ2-7
CDR3 protein: CSATITGGRVEEYF
CDR3 DNA: TGCAGTGCCACTATTACGGGCGGGAGGGTGGAGGAGTACTTC

D gene: NA
clone size: few
V gene: TRBV7-6
J gene: TRBJ1-1
CDR3 protein: CASSEGPNTEAFF
CDR3 DNA: TGTGCCAGCAGCGAAGGACCGAACACTGAAGCTTTCTTT